This paragraph covers one T cell receptor beta chain sequence. This sample stems from a study of cytomegalovirus exposure and HLA in healthy donors. At the level of the study: Clustering assigned roughly 81% of the 350 to 400 genotyped donors to the Caucasian-associated ancestry cluster.

Amplification used 60 Vbeta primers and 13 Jbeta primers. TCRdb keeps only in-frame clones here, not all; method: immunoSEQ multiplex PCR. The profile shows 75,000 to 95,000 clones, about 83% of them singletons. V was pared by 8 bases and J by 8 bases, with 12 bases between. This CDR3 spans 11 amino acids. Germline loops: CDR1 SQVTM, CDR2 ANQGSEA. This rearrangement joins TRBV29-1 to TRBJ1-4, with D possibly being TRBD1 (6 bases). The source material was PBMCs. The receptor comes from a woman aged 18-29 years in good health and CMV-seropositive. In nucleotides, the CDR3 is TGCAGCACAAAGAGGGGGGAAAAACTGTTTTTT. Translation gives CSTKRGEKLFF.